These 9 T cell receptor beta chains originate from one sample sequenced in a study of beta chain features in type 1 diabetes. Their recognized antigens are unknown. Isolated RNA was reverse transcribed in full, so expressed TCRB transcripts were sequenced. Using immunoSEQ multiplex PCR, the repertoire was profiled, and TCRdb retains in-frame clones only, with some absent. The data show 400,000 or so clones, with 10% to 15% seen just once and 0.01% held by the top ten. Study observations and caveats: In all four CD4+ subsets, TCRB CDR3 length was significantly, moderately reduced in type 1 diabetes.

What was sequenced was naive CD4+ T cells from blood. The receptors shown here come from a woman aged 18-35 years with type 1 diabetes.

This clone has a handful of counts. The chain's CDR3 is CASSRGLGANVLTF. The CDR3, as DNA: TGTGCCAGCAGTAGGGGGCTGGGGGCCAACGTCCTGACTTTC. The chain joins TRBV2 to TRBJ2-6, with 7 bases aligning to TRBD1. Germline trimming cut 5 bases from V and 4 bases from J; bases unmatched to any gene: 2. Germline-derived CDR1 and CDR2 are SNHLY and FYNNEI. This CDR3 is built from 14 residues.

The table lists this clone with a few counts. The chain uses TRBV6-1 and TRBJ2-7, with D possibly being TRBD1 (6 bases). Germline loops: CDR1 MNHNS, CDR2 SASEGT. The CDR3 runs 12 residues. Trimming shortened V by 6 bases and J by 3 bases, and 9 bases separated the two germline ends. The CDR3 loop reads CASRDRFYEQYF. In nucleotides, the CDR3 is TGTGCCAGCAGGGACAGATTCTACGAGCAGTACTTC.

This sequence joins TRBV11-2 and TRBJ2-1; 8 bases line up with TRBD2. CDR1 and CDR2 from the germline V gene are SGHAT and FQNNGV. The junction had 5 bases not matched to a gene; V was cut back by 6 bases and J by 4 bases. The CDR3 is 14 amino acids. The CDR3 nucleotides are TGTGCCAGCAGACCGGGACTAGATTACAATGAGCAGTTCTTC. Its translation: CASRPGLDYNEQFF.

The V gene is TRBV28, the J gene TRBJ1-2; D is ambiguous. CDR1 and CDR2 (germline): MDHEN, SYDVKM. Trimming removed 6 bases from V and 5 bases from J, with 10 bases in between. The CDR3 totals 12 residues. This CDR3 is CASSFEDYGYTF. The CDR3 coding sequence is TGTGCCAGCAGCTTCGAGGATTATGGCTACACCTTC.

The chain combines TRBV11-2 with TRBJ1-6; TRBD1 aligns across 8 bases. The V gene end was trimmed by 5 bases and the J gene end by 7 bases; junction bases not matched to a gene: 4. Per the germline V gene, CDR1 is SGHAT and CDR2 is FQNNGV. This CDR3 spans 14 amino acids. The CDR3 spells CASSLWTGNSPLHF. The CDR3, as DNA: TGTGCCAGCAGCCTGTGGACAGGGAATTCACCCCTCCACTTT.

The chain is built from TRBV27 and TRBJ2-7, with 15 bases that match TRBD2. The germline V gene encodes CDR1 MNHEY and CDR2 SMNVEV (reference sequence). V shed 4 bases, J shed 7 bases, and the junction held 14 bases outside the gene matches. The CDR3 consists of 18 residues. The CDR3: CASSSSGLAGGRRMEQYF. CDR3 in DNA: TGTGCCAGCAGTTCCTCGGGACTAGCGGGAGGTAGGCGTATGGAGCAGTACTTC.

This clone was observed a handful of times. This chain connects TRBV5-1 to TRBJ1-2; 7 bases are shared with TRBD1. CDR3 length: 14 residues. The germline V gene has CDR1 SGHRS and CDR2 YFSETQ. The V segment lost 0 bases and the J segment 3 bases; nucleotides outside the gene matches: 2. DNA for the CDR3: TGCGCCAGCAGCTTGGTTCAGGGGGACTATGGCTACACCTTC. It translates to CASSLVQGDYGYTF. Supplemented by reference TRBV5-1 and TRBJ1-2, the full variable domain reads KAGVTQTPRYLIKTRGQQVTLSCSPISGHRSVSWYQQTPGQGLQFLFEYFSETQRNKGNFPGRFSGRQFSNSRSEMNVSTLELGDSALYLCASSLVQGDYGYTFGSGTRLTVV.

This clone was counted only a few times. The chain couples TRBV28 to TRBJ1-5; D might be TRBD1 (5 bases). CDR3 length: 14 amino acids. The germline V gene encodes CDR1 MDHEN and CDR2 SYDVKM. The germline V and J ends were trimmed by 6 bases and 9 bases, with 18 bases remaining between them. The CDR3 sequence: CASRAIAGGPPQHF. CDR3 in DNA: TGTGCCAGCAGAGCCATTGCCGGGGGTCCGCCCCAGCATTTT.

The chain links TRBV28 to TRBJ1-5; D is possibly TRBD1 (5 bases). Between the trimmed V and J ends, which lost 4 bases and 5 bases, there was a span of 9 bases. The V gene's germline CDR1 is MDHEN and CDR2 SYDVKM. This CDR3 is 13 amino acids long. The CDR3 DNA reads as TGTGCCAGCAGTTCACAGGAGTATCAGCCCCAGCATTTT. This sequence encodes CASSSQEYQPQHF.